The clone carrying this T cell receptor beta chain was observed many times. Each CDR3 protein gets one entry after TCRdb re-called the RT-PCR reads with MiXCR. This table holds roughly 940,000 distinct CDR3 sequences, about a sixth found once. The sample belongs to a study of patients and donors after allogeneic stem cell transplantation. There are 15 residues in the CDR3. V dropped 3 bases and J dropped 4 bases, with 13 bases sitting between them. The J gene is TRBJ1-3, the V gene TRBV12-3 or TRBV12-4, with D possibly matching TRBD1 (5 bases). Sequencing input: blood, either unsorted or a sorted T cell fraction (not recorded which). This clonotype was obtained from a human donor who was either an allogeneic HSCT recipient or a stem cell or donor lymphocyte infusion donor (not recorded which). It is not recorded whose cells these are; they may come from a transplant donor. The CDR3, as DNA: TGTGCCAGCAGTTTCCGTCCAGGGCGAGGAAACACCATATATTTT. Protein sequence: CASSFRPGRGNTIYF.